Given below is one T cell receptor (beta chain) in context. In the source study's methods: Reference gene primer amplification in the assay estimated nucleated cell counts. Sequenced by immunoSEQ multiplex PCR; TCRdb stores in-frame clones only, minus some. V, J and clone size are taken as reported in that table, and D and trimming were inferred from the DNA itself. The data hold 300,000 or so clones, with approximately 90% observed a single time. Grouping used clinical history reported by participants in a survey and questionnaire. These data originate in a study of blood T cell repertoires in COVID-19. Overall study: Sources were T cells, B-cell-depleted T cells, or PBMCs; the material itself was cDNA or gDNA.

V shed 8 bases, J shed 1 base, and the junction held 9 bases outside the gene matches. This CDR3 is built from 15 residues. Germline-derived CDR1 and CDR2 are MNHEY and SVGAGI. Sequencing was performed on PBMCs or T cells enriched from blood (not recorded which). The rearrangement uses TRBV6-5 and TRBJ1-1; 8 bases line up with TRBD1. This sequence was found in a woman in her thirties who had recovered from COVID-19. The CDR3 region has the DNA TGTGCCAGCTTCCTCAGGGGGCAGTCGAACACTGAAGCTTTCTTT. As protein: CASFLRGQSNTEAFF.